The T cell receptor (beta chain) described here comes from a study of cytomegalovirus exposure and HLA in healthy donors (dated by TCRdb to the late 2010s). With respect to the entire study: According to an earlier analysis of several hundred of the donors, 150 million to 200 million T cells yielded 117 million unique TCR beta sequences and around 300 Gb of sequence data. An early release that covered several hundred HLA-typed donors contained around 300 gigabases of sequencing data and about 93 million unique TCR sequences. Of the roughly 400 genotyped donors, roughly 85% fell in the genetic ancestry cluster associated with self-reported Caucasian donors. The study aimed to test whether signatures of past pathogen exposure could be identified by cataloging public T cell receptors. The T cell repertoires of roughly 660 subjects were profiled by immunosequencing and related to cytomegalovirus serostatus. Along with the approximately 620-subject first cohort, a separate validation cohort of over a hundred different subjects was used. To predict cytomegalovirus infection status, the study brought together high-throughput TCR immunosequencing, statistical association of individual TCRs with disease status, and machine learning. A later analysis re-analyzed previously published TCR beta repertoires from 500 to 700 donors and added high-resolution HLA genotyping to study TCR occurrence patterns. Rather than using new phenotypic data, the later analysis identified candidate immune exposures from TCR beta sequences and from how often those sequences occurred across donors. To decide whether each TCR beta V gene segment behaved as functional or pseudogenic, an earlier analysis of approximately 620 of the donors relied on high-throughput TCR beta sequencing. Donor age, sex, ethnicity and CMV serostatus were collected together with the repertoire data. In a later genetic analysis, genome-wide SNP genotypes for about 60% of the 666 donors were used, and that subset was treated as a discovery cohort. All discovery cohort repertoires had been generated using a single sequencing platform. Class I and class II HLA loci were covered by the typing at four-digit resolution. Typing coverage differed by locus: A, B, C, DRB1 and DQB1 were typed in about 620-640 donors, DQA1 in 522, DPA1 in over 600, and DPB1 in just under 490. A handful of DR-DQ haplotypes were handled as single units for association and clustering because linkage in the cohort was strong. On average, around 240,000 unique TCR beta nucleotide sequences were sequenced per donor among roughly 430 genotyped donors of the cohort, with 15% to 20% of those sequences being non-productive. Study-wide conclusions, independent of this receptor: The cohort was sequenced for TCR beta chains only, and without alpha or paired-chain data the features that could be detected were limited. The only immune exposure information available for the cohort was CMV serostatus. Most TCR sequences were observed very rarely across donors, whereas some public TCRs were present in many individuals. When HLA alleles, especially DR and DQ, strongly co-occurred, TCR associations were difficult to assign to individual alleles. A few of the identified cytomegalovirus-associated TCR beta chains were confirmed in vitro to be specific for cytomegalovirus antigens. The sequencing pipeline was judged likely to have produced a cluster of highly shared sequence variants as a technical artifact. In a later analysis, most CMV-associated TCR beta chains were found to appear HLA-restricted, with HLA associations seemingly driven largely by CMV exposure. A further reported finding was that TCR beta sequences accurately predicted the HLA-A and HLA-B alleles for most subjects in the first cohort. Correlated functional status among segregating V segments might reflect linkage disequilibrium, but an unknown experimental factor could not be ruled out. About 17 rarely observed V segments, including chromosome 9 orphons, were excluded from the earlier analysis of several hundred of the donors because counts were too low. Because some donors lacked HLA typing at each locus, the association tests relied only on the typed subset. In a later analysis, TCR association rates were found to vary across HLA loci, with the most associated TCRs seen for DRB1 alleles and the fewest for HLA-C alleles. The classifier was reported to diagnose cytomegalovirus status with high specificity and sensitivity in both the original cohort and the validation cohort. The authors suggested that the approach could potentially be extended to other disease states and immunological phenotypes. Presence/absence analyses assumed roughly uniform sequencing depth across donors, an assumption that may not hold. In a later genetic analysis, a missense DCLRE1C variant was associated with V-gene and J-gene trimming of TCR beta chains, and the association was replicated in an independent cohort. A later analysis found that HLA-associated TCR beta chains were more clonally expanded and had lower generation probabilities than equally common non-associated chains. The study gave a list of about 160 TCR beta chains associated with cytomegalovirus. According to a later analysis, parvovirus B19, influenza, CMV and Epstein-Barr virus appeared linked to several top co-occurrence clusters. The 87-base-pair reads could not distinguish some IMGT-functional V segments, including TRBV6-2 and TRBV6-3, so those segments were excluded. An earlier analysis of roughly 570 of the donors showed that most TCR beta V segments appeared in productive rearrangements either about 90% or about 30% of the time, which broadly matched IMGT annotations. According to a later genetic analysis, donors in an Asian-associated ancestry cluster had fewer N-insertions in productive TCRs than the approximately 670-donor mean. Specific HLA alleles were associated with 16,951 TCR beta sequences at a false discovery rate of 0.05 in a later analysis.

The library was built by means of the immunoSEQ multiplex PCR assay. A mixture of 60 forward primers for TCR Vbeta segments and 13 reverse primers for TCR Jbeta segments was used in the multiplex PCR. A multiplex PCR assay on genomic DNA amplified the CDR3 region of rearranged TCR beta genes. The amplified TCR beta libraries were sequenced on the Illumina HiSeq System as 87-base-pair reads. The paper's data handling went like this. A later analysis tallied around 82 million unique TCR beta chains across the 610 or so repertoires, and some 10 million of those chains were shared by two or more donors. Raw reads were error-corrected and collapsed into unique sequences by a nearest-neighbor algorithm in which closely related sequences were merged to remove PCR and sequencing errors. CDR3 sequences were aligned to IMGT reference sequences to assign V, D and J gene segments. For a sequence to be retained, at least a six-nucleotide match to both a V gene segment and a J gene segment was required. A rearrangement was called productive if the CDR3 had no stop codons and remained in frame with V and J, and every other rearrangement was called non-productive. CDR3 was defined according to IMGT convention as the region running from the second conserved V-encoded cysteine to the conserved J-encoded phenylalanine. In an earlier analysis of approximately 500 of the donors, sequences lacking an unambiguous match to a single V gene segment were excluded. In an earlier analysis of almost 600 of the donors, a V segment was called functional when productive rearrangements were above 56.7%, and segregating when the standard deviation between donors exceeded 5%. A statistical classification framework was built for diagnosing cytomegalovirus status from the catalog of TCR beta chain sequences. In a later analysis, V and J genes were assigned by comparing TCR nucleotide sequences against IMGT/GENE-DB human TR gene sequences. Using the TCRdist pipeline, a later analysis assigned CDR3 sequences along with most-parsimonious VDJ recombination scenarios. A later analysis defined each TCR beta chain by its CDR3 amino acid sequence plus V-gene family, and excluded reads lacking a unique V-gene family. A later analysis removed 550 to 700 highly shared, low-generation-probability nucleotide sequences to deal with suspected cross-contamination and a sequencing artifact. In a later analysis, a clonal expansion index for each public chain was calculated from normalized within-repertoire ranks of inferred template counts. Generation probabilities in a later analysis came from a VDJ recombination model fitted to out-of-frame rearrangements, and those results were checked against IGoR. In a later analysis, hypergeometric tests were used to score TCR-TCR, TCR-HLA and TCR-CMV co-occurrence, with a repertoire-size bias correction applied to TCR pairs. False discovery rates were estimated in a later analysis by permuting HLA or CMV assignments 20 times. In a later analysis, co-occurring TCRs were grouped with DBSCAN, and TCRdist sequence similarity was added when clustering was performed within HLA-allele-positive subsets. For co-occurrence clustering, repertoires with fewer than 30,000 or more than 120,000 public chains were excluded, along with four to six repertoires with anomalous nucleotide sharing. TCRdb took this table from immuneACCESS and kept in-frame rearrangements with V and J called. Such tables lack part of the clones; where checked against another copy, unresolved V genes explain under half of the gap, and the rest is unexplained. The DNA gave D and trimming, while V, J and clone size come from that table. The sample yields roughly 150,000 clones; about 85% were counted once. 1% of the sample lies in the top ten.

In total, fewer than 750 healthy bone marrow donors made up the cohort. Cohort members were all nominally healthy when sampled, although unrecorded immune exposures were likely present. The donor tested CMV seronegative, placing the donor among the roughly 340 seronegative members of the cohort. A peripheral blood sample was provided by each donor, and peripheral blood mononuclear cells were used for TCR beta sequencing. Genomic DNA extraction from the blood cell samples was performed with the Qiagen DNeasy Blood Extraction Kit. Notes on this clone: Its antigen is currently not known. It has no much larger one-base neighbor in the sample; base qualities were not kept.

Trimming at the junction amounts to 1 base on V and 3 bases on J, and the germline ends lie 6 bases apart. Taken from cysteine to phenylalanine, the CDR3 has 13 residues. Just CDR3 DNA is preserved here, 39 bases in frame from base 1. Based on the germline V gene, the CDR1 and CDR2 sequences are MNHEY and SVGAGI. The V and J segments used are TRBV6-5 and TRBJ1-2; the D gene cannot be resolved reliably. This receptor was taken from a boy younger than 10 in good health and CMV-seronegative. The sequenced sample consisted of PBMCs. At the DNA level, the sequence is TGTGCCAGCAGTTACTTGGGCGACTATGGCTACACCTTC. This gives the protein CASSYLGDYGYTF.